The rows below give T cell receptor beta chains drawn from one sample of a study of CD8+CD57+ T cells in acquired aplastic anemia. TCRdb re-analysed the reads in MiXCR, keeping a single row per CDR3 protein. The data contain some 180,000 distinct CDR3 sequences, 50% to 65% of them singletons. The source material was sorted CD4+, CD8+, or CD8+CD57+ T cells (not recorded which) from PBMCs. These receptors were obtained from a human donor with aplastic anemia. The CDR3 runs from the conserved cysteine through the conserved F or W. The D gene is left open where the match is weak. A row's size may be missing; if present it is once, few, many or a size class.

J | V | size | D | DNA | CDR3
TRBJ2-7 | TRBV15 | . | . | TGTGCCACCAGCAGTAGACAGGCCTCCTACGAGCAGTACTTC | CATSSRQASYEQYF
TRBJ2-7 | TRBV9 | . | TRBD2 | TGTGCCAGCAGCGAGGGACGGACTAGCAATCCGTACGAGCAGTACTTC | CASSEGRTSNPYEQYF
TRBJ1-5 | TRBV2 | many | TRBD1 | TGTGCCAGCAGTGAAGGACAGGGATACAATCAGCCCCAGCATTTT | CASSEGQGYNQPQHF
TRBJ1-4 | TRBV19 | . | . | TGTGCCAGTAGTATCGGGAAAACTAATGAAAAACTGTTTTTT | CASSIGKTNEKLFF
TRBJ1-5 | TRBV10-2 | many | . | TGCGCCAGCAGTGAGATTATGGAGGGGGGTGGCAATCAGCCCCAGCATTTT | CASSEIMEGGGNQPQHF
TRBJ2-7 | TRBV12-3/TRBV12-4 | many | . | TGTGCCAGCAGTTTAGACGGAGCTGGGGTTGACTTC | CASSLDGAGVDF
TRBJ2-3 | TRBV10-1 | few | TRBD2 | TGCGCCGCCTCGGGACTAGCGGGAGTAACGGTTACAGATACGCAGTATTTT | CAASGLAGVTVTDTQYF
TRBJ1-4 | TRBV10-3 | . | TRBD1 | TGTGCCACGACGGGAGGGGGCGGAGAAAAACTGTTTTTT | CATTGGGGEKLFF
TRBJ1-1 | TRBV24-1 | . | TRBD1 | TGTGCCACCAGCGATTGGACAGGAGGGAACACTGAAGCTTTCTTT | CATSDWTGGNTEAFF
TRBJ2-3 | TRBV7-8 | . | . | TGTGCCAGCAGCCCTACCGGGACGACAAGTGATACGCAGTATTTT | CASSPTGTTSDTQYF
TRBJ2-5 | TRBV12-3/TRBV12-4 | . | TRBD2 | TGTGCCAGCAGCTTGACTAGCGGGGAGCAAGAGACCCAGTACTTC | CASSLTSGEQETQYF
TRBJ1-2 | TRBV2 | many | . | TGTGCCAGTGAAGGGGGGGTTTATGGCTACACCTTC | CASEGGVYGYTF
TRBJ1-4 | TRBV7-8 | . | . | TGTGCCAGCAGCTTAGCTGGCCCAACTAATGAAAAACTGTTTTTT | CASSLAGPTNEKLFF
TRBJ1-3 | TRBV7-9 | . | TRBD1 | TGTGCCAGCAGCTCCGACAGGGTCTCGGCTGGAAACACCATAGATTTT | CASSSDRVSAGNTIDF
TRBJ2-3 | TRBV4-1 | few | . | TGCGCCAGCAGCCAAGAACCCCCGGGACTCCGACTCACAGATACGCAGTATTTT | CASSQEPPGLRLTDTQYF
TRBJ2-5 | TRBV20-1 | few | TRBD2 | TGCAGTGCGCTACGACTAGCGGGAGCGAGGGAGACCCAGTACTTC | CSALRLAGARETQYF
TRBJ2-3 | TRBV6-1 | . | TRBD1 | TGTGCCAGCAGTGAAGACAGGGGGGATGGAAATACGCAGTATTTT | CASSEDRGDGNTQYF
TRBJ1-1 | TRBV9 | . | . | TGTGCCAGCAGCTTAGAGGGCAGCATGAACACTGAAGCTTTCTTT | CASSLEGSMNTEAFF
TRBJ2-7 | TRBV2 | . | . | TGTGCCAGCAGTGACCCCCAGGGACCAAACTACGAGCAGTACTTC | CASSDPQGPNYEQYF
TRBJ1-1 | TRBV29-1 | . | . | TGCAGCGTTGAAACCCCAGGGGAGATCACTGAAGCTTTCTTT | CSVETPGEITEAFF
TRBJ1-5 | TRBV5-5 | many | . | TGTGCCAGCAGATCAAACAAAGAGGGTGGGGGCAGAGGACAGCCCCAGCATTTT | CASRSNKEGGGRGQPQHF
TRBJ2-3 | TRBV15 | . | TRBD1 | TGTGCCACCAGCGGTGGAGACAGGGGGATGACAGATACGCAGTATTTT | CATSGGDRGMTDTQYF
TRBJ2-5 | TRBV20-1 | few | TRBD1 | TGCAGTGCTTCATACCGGGACAGGGGGCAAGAGACCCAGTACTTC | CSASYRDRGQETQYF
TRBJ2-3 | TRBV13 | . | . | TGTGCCAGCAGCTTAGGCAGGGGGGGTCCAGATACGCAGTATTTT | CASSLGRGGPDTQYF
TRBJ1-2 | TRBV19 | . | . | TGTGCCAGTAAGGGTGACACCGGGGGGTTAGGCCGGTATGGCTACACCTTC | CASKGDTGGLGRYGYTF
TRBJ2-1 | TRBV7-8 | . | . | TGTGCCAGCAGCTTAGCGGGACGGAACTCCGAGTTCTTC | CASSLAGRNSEFF
TRBJ1-3 | TRBV10-3 | . | TRBD1 | TGTGCCTTGCAGACAGGGGCGGACACCATATATTTT | CALQTGADTIYF
TRBJ1-2 | TRBV7-8 | medium-sized | . | TGTGCCAGCAGCAAAGGCGATATTACAGGTGGCTATGGCTACACCTTC | CASSKGDITGGYGYTF
TRBJ1-2 | TRBV29-1 | . | . | TGCAGCGTAACCCCACAGGGCGGGACACGCAACTATGGCTACACCTTC | CSVTPQGGTRNYGYTF